The present T cell receptor beta chain was sequenced within a study of blood T cell repertoires in COVID-19. Turning to the study itself: Whether acute or convalescent, the COVID-19 samples came from the United States, Italy and Spain.

In the study's own analysis: Reference gene primer amplification yielded estimated nucleated cell counts. The method was immunoSEQ multiplex PCR; TCRdb's version includes in-frame clones alone and lacks a portion of them. Clone size and V and J calls were adopted from that table, with D and trimming inferred from the DNA. Of 55,000 to 70,000 clones listed, around 83% are singletons. The CDR3 has 13 residues. The germline V gene has CDR1 SNHLY and CDR2 FYNNEI. Trimming stripped 2 bases from V and 8 bases from J, with 12 bases between. The TCR was taken from a man aged 50 or older with acute or convalescent COVID-19. Sequencing was carried out using peripheral blood. The chain recombines TRBV2 with TRBJ1-2, with D perhaps matching TRBD1 (5 bases). In nucleotides, the CDR3 is TGTGCCAGCAGTGAAAATCAGGGCAGGGGCTACACCTTC. Amino acids: CASSENQGRGYTF.